Sequencing of this T cell receptor beta chain was carried out in a study of T cells in women clearing cervical HPV infection. Libraries were prepared by immunoSEQ multiplex PCR; TCRdb keeps only in-frame clonotypes and omits some of them. This listing includes more than 15,000 clones. With V trimmed by 4 bases and J by 2 bases, 5 bases remained unmatched. Looked up from germline, CDR1 is ENHRY and CDR2 is SYGVKD. The CDR3 totals 14 residues. As regards this clone: Coverage ceases 3 residues before the CDR3 finishes, and the germline J gene fills in the end.

This TCR came from a woman between 18 and 70 years old with a cervical HPV16 infection that either progressed to CIN3+ or cleared (not recorded which). The V gene is TRBV10-3, the J gene TRBJ2-7; 7 positions agree with TRBD1. The sample comprised blood buffy coat. CDR3 amino acids: CAISARDRPYEQYF. The covered CDR3 bases are TGTGCCATCAGTGCAAGGGACAGACCCTACGAG.